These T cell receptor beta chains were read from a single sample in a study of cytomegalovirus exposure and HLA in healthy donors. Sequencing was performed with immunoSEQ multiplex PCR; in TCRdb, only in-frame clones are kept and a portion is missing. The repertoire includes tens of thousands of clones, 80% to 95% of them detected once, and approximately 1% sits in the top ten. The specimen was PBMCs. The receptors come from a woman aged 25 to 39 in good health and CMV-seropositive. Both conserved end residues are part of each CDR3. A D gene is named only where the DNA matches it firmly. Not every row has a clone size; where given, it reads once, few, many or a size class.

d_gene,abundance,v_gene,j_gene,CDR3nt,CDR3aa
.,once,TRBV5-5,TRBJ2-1,TGTGCCAGCAGCCAACCTAGAGAACCCCTCGGCGAGCAGTTCTTC,CASSQPREPLGEQFF
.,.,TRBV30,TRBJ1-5,TGTGCCTGGAGTCCTAGGTTTCGGGGTCGGCAGCCCCAGCATTTT,CAWSPRFRGRQPQHF
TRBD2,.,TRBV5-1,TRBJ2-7,TGCGCCAGCAGCTTGGAGGTTAGCGGGAGTTTGGGGTCCTACGAGCAGTACTTC,CASSLEVSGSLGSYEQYF
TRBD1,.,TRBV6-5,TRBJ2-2,TGTGCCAGCAGTTACATGACAGGGGCTAACACCGGGGAGCTGTTTTTT,CASSYMTGANTGELFF
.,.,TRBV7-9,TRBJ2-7,TGTGCCAGCAGCTACGGGACAGAGCAGTACTTC,CASSYGTEQYF
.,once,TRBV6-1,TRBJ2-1,TGTGCCAGCCCCGGGACTGGCTGGAATGAGCAGTTCTTC,CASPGTGWNEQFF
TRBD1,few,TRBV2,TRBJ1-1,TGTGCCAGCGGACAGGGGTCCACTGAAGCTTTCTTT,CASGQGSTEAFF
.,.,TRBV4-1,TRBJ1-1,TGCGCCAGCCATTTCGGGACTGAAGCTTTCTTT,CASHFGTEAFF
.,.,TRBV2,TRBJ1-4,TGTGCCAGCAGTGATCCGAGGGCGGGGGAAGAAAATGAAAAACTGTTTTTT,CASSDPRAGEENEKLFF
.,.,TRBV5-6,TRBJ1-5,TGTGCCAGCAGCGTGGGTCCAGGCGCGAGTCCCCAGCATTTT,CASSVGPGASPQHF
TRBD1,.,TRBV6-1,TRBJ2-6,TGTGCCAGCAGTGGGGTTACAGGGGGCCTAGGGGCCAACGTCCTGACTTTC,CASSGVTGGLGANVLTF
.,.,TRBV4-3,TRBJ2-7,TGCGCCAGCAGCCAATTTACTCACTACGAGCAGTACTTC,CASSQFTHYEQYF
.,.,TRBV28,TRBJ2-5,TGTGCCAGCAGTCCCCTAACGGTTTCGGAGACCCAGTACTTC,CASSPLTVSETQYF
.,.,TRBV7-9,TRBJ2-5,TGTGCCAGCAGCAGCGGACCGAAAGAGACCCAGTACTTC,CASSSGPKETQYF
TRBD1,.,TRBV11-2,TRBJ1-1,TGTGCCAGCAGCCGAATTACAGGGGTGAACACTGAAGCTTTCTTT,CASSRITGVNTEAFF
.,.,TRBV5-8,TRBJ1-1,TGTGCCAGCAGAGTACGGGTAGGAGTGAACACTGAAGCTTTCTTT,CASRVRVGVNTEAFF
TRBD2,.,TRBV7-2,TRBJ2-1,TGTGCCAGCAGCTTTGGACTAGCGGACAATGAGCAGTTCTTC,CASSFGLADNEQFF
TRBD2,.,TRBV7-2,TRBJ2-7,TGTGCCAGCAGCTTAGCCCGAGCGGGAGGGCCGGGCGAGCAGTACTTC,CASSLARAGGPGEQYF
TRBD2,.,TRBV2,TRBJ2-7,TGTGCAGCGGGGGAAGCGGGAGTATCCGAGCAGTACTTC,CAAGEAGVSEQYF
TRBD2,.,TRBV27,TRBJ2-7,TGTGCCAGCAGTTACCTGACTAGCGGGAGATACGAGCAGTACTTC,CASSYLTSGRYEQYF
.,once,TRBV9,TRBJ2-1,TGTGCCAGCAGCGTAACAGATAACAATGAGCAGTTCTTC,CASSVTDNNEQFF
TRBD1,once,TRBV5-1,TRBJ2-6,TGCGCCAGCAGCTGGGGGACAGGGTCGGGCTCTGGGGCCAACGTCCTGACTTTC,CASSWGTGSGSGANVLTF
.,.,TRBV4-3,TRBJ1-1,TGCGCCAGCAGCCAAGTAGGGCAGGGTGCTTTCTTT,CASSQVGQGAFF
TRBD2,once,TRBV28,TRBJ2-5,TGTGCCAGCAGTCTCTCGGGACTAGCAGAGGGGACCCAGTACTTC,CASSLSGLAEGTQYF
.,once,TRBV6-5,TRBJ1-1,TGTGCCAGCAGTTTGATTCGAGGATCTGAAGCTTTCTTT,CASSLIRGSEAFF
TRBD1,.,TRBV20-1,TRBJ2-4,TGCAGTGCTAACGGACAGGGGAGGTCCTTCTTC,CSANGQGRSFF
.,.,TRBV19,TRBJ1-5,TGTGCCAGTAGTATAGATCACGGACAGCGTAGTCAGCCCCAGCATTTT,CASSIDHGQRSQPQHF
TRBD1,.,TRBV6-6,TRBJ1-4,TGTGCCAGCAGTTACCGGACAGGTTTGGGGGAAAAACTGTTTTTT,CASSYRTGLGEKLFF
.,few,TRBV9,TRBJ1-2,TGTGCCAGCAGCCCCCAGGGCTCCCGGGCTAACTATGGCTACACCTTC,CASSPQGSRANYGYTF
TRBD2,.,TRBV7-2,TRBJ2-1,TGTGCCAGCAGCTTAGAAGGGACTATATCCTACAATGAGCAGTTCTTC,CASSLEGTISYNEQFF
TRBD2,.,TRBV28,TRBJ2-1,TGTGCCAGCAGTTTATGGTTAGGACTAGCGGGAGTGGTTGAGCAGTTCTTC,CASSLWLGLAGVVEQFF
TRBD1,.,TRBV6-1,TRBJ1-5,TGTGCCAGCAGCGACAGGGTCAATCAGCCCCAGCATTTT,CASSDRVNQPQHF
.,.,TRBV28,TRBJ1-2,TGTGCCACTGGCAGGGCTGGGTATGGCTACACCTTC,CATGRAGYGYTF
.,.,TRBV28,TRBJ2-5,TGTGCCAGCAGGCCCGCGGGTTCGGTTGAGACCCAGTACTTC,CASRPAGSVETQYF
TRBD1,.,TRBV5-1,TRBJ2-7,TGCGCCAGCAGCTTGGTGAGGACAGGGCTTGACGAGCAGTACTTC,CASSLVRTGLDEQYF
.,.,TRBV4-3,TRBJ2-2,TGCGCCAGCAGCCTGTCCGGTGGCACCGGGGAGCTGTTTTTT,CASSLSGGTGELFF
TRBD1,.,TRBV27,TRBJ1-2,TGTGCCAGCGCACGGATCCGGGACAGATCTACTAACTATGGCTACACCTTC,CASARIRDRSTNYGYTF
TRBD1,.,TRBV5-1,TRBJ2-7,TGCGCCAGCAGCGTGGGCGGACAGGCAAGCGAGCAGTACTTC,CASSVGGQASEQYF
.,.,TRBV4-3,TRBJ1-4,TGCGCCAGCAGCCAAGACCGTGACAGGAGTAATGAAAAACTGTTTTTT,CASSQDRDRSNEKLFF
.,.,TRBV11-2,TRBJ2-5,TGTGCCAGCAGCTTTTCAGGGTTCGGGGAGACCCAGTACTTC,CASSFSGFGETQYF
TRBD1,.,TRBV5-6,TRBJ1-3,TGTGCCAGCAGCACGGGACAGGGAGTCGCTGGAAACACCATATATTTT,CASSTGQGVAGNTIYF
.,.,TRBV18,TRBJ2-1,TGTGCCAGCTCACCACGGGCCAGGGAGCAGTTCTTC,CASSPRAREQFF
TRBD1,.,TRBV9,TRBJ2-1,TGTGCCAGCAGCGTGGGCATTCAGGGGGCATTCTCCAATGAGCAGTTCTTC,CASSVGIQGAFSNEQFF
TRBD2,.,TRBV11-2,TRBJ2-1,TGTGCCAGCAGCTTAGGACTAGCGCAAAGGGATGAGCAGTTCTTC,CASSLGLAQRDEQFF
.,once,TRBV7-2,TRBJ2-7,TGTGCCAGCAGCCGATCCCGACTGGATCTCTACGAGCAGTACTTC,CASSRSRLDLYEQYF
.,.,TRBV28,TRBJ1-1,TGTGCCAGCAGTTTATCACAGTCGAACACTGAAGCTTTCTTT,CASSLSQSNTEAFF
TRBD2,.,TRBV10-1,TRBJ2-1,TGCGCCAGCAGTGAATCAAGCGGGAGGGCCTTGCGTGAGCAGTTCTTC,CASSESSGRALREQFF
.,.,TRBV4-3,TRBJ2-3,TGCGCCAGCAGCCAACGACGCAGGGTTGATACGCAGTATTTT,CASSQRRRVDTQYF
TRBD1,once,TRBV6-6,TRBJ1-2,TGTGCCAGCAGTCTCAGGGGGCAAGACTATGGCTACACCTTC,CASSLRGQDYGYTF
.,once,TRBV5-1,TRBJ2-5,TGCGCCAGCAGTCTTAGATTAGCTGGAGAGACCCAGTACTTC,CASSLRLAGETQYF